This T cell receptor beta chain was documented in a study of cytomegalovirus exposure and HLA in healthy donors (dated by TCRdb to the late 2010s). Context from the whole study: An earlier analysis of some 600 of the donors reported approximately 300 Gb of sequence data and around 100 million unique TCR beta sequences obtained from some 200 million T cells. An early release that covered about 600 HLA-typed donors contained 250 to 350 gigabases of sequencing data and 65 million to 100 million unique TCR sequences. Of the roughly 410 genotyped donors, 75% to 85% were placed in the genetic ancestry cluster associated with self-reported Caucasian donors. The study aimed to test whether cataloging public T cell receptors could reveal signatures of past pathogen exposure. The T cell repertoires of about 700 subjects were profiled by immunosequencing and related to cytomegalovirus serostatus. In addition to the first cohort of approximately 670 subjects, a separate validation cohort of around 110 different subjects was used. To predict cytomegalovirus infection status, the study brought together high-throughput TCR immunosequencing, statistical association of individual TCRs with disease status, and machine learning. In a later analysis, previously published TCR beta repertoires from about 670 donors were re-analyzed and high-resolution HLA genotyping was added so that TCR occurrence patterns could be studied. Rather than using new phenotypic data, the later analysis identified candidate immune exposures from TCR beta sequences and from how often those sequences occurred across donors. To decide whether each TCR beta V gene segment behaved as functional or pseudogenic, an earlier analysis of some 600 of the donors relied on high-throughput TCR beta sequencing. Donor age, sex, ethnicity and CMV serostatus were collected together with the repertoire data. In a later genetic analysis, genome-wide SNP genotypes for about three fifths of the roughly 670 donors were used, and that subset was treated as a discovery cohort. All discovery cohort repertoires had been generated on a single sequencing platform. Both class I and class II loci were covered by HLA typing, at four-digit resolution. Typing coverage varied by locus: about 620-630 donors for A, B, C, DRB1 and DQB1; more than 500 for DQA1; about 590 for DPA1; 400 to 480 for DPB1. Roughly five DR-DQ haplotypes were handled as single units for association and clustering because linkage in the cohort was strong. Among roughly 370 genotyped donors of the cohort, an average of 235,054 unique TCR beta nucleotide sequences were sequenced per donor, 15% to 20% of them non-productive.

General conclusions and limits of the study: Several of the top co-occurrence clusters appeared to be linked to parvovirus B19, influenza, CMV and Epstein-Barr virus, according to a later analysis. In both the original and validation cohorts, the classifier was reported to diagnose cytomegalovirus status with high specificity and sensitivity. When HLA alleles, especially DR and DQ, strongly co-occurred, TCR associations were difficult to assign to individual alleles. Most TCR sequences were observed very rarely across donors, whereas some public TCRs were present in many individuals. The study gave a list of over 150 TCR beta chains associated with cytomegalovirus. Compared with equally common non-associated chains, HLA-associated TCR beta chains in a later analysis were more clonally expanded and had lower generation probabilities. An association between a missense DCLRE1C variant and V-gene and J-gene trimming of TCR beta chains was found in a later genetic analysis and replicated in an independent cohort. The authors suggested that the approach could potentially be extended to other disease states and immunological phenotypes. An earlier analysis of 587 of the donors showed that most TCR beta V segments appeared in productive rearrangements either about 90% or about 30% of the time, which broadly matched IMGT annotations. Because some donors lacked HLA typing at each locus, the association tests relied only on the typed subset. For the cohort, immune exposure information was limited to CMV serostatus. Specific HLA alleles were associated with 15,000 to 20,000 TCR beta sequences at a false discovery rate of 0.05 in a later analysis. Only TCR beta chains were sequenced in this cohort, and the absence of alpha or paired-chain data limited detectable features. A cluster of highly shared sequence variants was judged likely to represent a technical artifact of the sequencing pipeline. Three of the identified cytomegalovirus-associated TCR beta chains were confirmed in vitro to be specific for cytomegalovirus antigens. Linkage disequilibrium might explain the correlated functional status among segregating V segments, but an unknown experimental factor could not be excluded. According to a later analysis, TCR association rates differed among HLA loci, with DRB1 alleles showing the most associated TCRs and HLA-C alleles showing the fewest. In a later analysis, most CMV-associated TCR beta chains were found to appear HLA-restricted, with HLA associations seemingly driven largely by CMV exposure. A further reported finding was that TCR beta sequences accurately predicted the HLA-A and HLA-B alleles for most subjects in the first cohort. Compared with the 666-donor mean, donors in an Asian-associated ancestry cluster had fewer N-insertions in productive TCRs, according to a later genetic analysis. Because counts were too low, about 15 rarely observed V segments, including chromosome 9 orphons, were left out of the earlier analysis of about 620 of the donors. Roughly uniform sequencing depth across donors was assumed in presence/absence analyses, although this assumption may not hold.

To prepare the library, the immunoSEQ multiplex PCR assay was applied. The multiplex PCR relied on a mix of 60 forward primers for TCR Vbeta segments and 13 reverse primers for TCR Jbeta segments. The CDR3 region of rearranged TCR beta genes was amplified from genomic DNA with a multiplex PCR assay. The amplified TCR beta libraries were sequenced on the Illumina HiSeq System as 87-base-pair reads. The authors' analysis ran thus. A later analysis counted about 76 million unique TCR beta chains across the 650 to 700 repertoires, and 10 million to 11 million of these chains were shared by at least two donors. Raw reads were error-corrected and collapsed into unique sequences with a nearest-neighbor algorithm that merged closely related sequences to remove PCR and sequencing errors. CDR3 sequences were aligned to IMGT reference sequences to assign V, D and J gene segments. Each retained sequence needed at least a six-nucleotide match to both a V gene segment and a J gene segment. Rearrangements were classified as productive when the CDR3 lacked stop codons and remained in frame with V and J, and all other rearrangements were classified as non-productive. CDR3 was defined by IMGT convention, running from the second conserved V-encoded cysteine to the conserved J-encoded phenylalanine. The earlier analysis of 587 of the donors excluded sequences that lacked an unambiguous match to a single V gene segment. An earlier analysis of fewer than 650 of the donors classified V segments as functional when productive rearrangements were above 56.7% and as segregating when the standard deviation between donors was above 5%. To diagnose cytomegalovirus status from the catalog of TCR beta chain sequences, a statistical classification framework was built. A later analysis assigned V and J genes by comparing TCR nucleotide sequences with IMGT/GENE-DB human TR gene sequences. In a later analysis, CDR3 sequences and most-parsimonious VDJ recombination scenarios were assigned using the TCRdist pipeline. In a later analysis, each TCR beta chain was defined by its CDR3 amino acid sequence together with its V-gene family, and reads without a unique V-gene family were excluded. A later analysis removed 592 highly shared, low-generation-probability nucleotide sequences to deal with suspected cross-contamination and a sequencing artifact. A later analysis calculated a clonal expansion index for each public chain from normalized within-repertoire ranks of inferred template counts. In a later analysis, generation probabilities were computed using a VDJ recombination model fitted to out-of-frame rearrangements, and the results were checked against IGoR. In a later analysis, hypergeometric tests were used to score TCR-TCR, TCR-HLA and TCR-CMV co-occurrence, with a repertoire-size bias correction applied to TCR pairs. False discovery rates were estimated in a later analysis by permuting HLA or CMV assignments 20 times. In a later analysis, co-occurring TCRs were grouped using DBSCAN, with TCRdist sequence similarity added in when clustering inside HLA-allele-positive subsets. For co-occurrence clustering, repertoires with fewer than 30,000 or more than 120,000 public chains were excluded, along with roughly 5 repertoires with anomalous nucleotide sharing. Sourced from immuneACCESS, this table was stored by TCRdb with only in-frame sequences that have V and J called. A share of the clones is absent; for the studies checked, an unresolved V gene accounts for under half, and the remainder has no known explanation. Clone size and the V and J calls come from that table; the DNA yielded D and trimming. The sample table holds 150,000 to 160,000 clones, of which approximately 80% were seen once. Around 13% of the sample is in the top ten clones.

In total, around 600 healthy bone marrow donors made up the cohort. Cohort members were all nominally healthy when sampled, although unrecorded immune exposures were likely present. The donor was CMV seropositive and belonged to the group of more than 250 seropositive cohort members. Every donor gave a peripheral blood sample, and the peripheral blood mononuclear cells from that sample were used for TCR beta sequencing. Genomic DNA extraction from the blood cell samples was performed with the Qiagen DNeasy Blood Extraction Kit. About this clone itself: Its specific antigen is unknown. Base qualities are missing; no much larger clone stands one base away.

The sequencing input was PBMCs. This clonotype was sampled from a man younger than 45 in good health and CMV-seropositive.

The CDR3 amino acid sequence is: CASSSRSGGRQYEQFF. The base sequence is TGTGCCAGCAGCTCCCGAAGCGGGGGCCGGCAGTATGAGCAGTTCTTC. The chain uses TRBV7-9 and TRBJ2-1; TRBD2 lines up with 8 middle nucleotides. Clipping removes 4 bases from V and 8 bases from J, with 13 as the unmatched junction base count. The CDR3 holds 16 amino acids from the cysteine to the phenylalanine. Just the 48-base CDR3 DNA is kept, in frame starting at base 1. The germline V gene encodes CDR1 SEHNR and CDR2 FQNEAQ (reference sequence).